The clone carrying this T cell receptor beta chain was detected only a few times. Its cognate antigen is unknown. Profiling relied on immunoSEQ multiplex PCR, and the TCRdb table lists in-frame clones only, not all of them. The profile shows 25,000 to 30,000 clones, 80% to 85% of them singletons. The data were obtained in a study of T cells in localized non-small cell lung cancer. V lost 4 bases, J lost 3 bases, and 3 bases stayed unmatched. Germline V gene lookup returns CDR1 MNHNS and CDR2 SASEGT. The CDR3 length is 14 residues. Study-wide findings and caveats: Longer overall survival was associated with a higher density of T cells in the blood.

J is TRBJ1-2 and V is TRBV6-1; 9 positions match TRBD1. Sequencing used peripheral blood, obtained before any cancer treatment. The TCR was taken from a woman aged 35 to 69 with stage I lung adenocarcinoma. This CDR3 reads CASSGGQGYYGYTF. The CDR3 DNA is TGTGCCAGCAGTGGGGGACAGGGCTACTATGGCTACACCTTC.